This passage covers 6 T cell receptor beta chains from one sample sequenced in a study of OX40 agonist ivuxolimab in advanced cancers. TCRdb keeps only in-frame clones here, not all; method: immunoSEQ multiplex PCR. The table has roughly 56,000 clones, 65% to 90% seen once. Sequenced material: CD4+ or CD8+ T cells sorted from blood, taken in a trial of the OX40 agonist ivuxolimab. Receptors originate from an adult with an advanced solid tumor such as melanoma, head and neck, liver or kidney cancer.

The chain links TRBV9 to TRBJ1-1; 8 bases are a match to TRBD1. Germline CDR1 and CDR2: SGDLS and YYNGEE. The ends lost 4 bases at V and 0 bases at J; junction bases unmatched: 11. This CDR3 contains 17 residues. CDR3 protein: CASSPLIGQGMNTEAFF. The CDR3 DNA is TGTGCCAGCAGCCCCCTAATCGGACAGGGAATGAACACTGAAGCTTTCTTT.

This clone was found once. The V call is TRBV11-2, the J call TRBJ2-5; tentative D call: TRBD2 (5 bases). There are 12 residues in the CDR3. Looked up from germline, CDR1 is SGHAT and CDR2 is FQNNGV. V lost 5 bases and J lost 5, with 9 bases in between. The CDR3 here is CASSIGGETQYF. CDR3 in DNA: TGTGCCAGCAGCATAGGCGGGGAGACCCAGTACTTC.

V is TRBV2 and J is TRBJ2-5; TRBD1 or TRBD2 may be the D gene (5 bases each). The CDR3 covers 14 residues. The germline V gene encodes CDR1 SNHLY and CDR2 FYNNEI. The ends were cut back, 6 bases at V and 5 bases at J, with 16 bases in the middle. As DNA, the CDR3 is TGTGCCAGCAGCCCTCGAGGGACGCGGGAGACCCAGTACTTC. Protein product: CASSPRGTRETQYF.

The gene calls are TRBV6-5 and TRBJ2-5; D is perhaps TRBD1 or TRBD2 (5 bases each). The J call is doubtful: the DNA matches TRBJ2-7 better. Per the germline V gene, CDR1 is MNHEY and CDR2 is SVGAGI. The CDR3 length is 15 residues. The CDR3 sequence: CASSPERGSLYEQYF. CDR3 DNA sequence: TGTGCCAGCAGTCCGGAGAGGGGCTCTCTCTACGAGCAGTACTTC.

The chain joins TRBV6-1 to TRBJ1-5; no clear D. Germline-derived CDR1 and CDR2 are MNHNS and SASEGT. Trimming took off 1 base at V and 5 bases at J, with 12 bases between the two ends. CDR3 length equals 15 residues. The DNA of the CDR3 is TGTGCCAGCAGTGAAGAACCCTGGTCGGATCAGCCCCAGCATTTT. It yields the protein CASSEEPWSDQPQHF.

This clone was seen only once. The chain uses TRBV7-8 and TRBJ1-4; D is ambiguous. The germline V gene encodes CDR1 SGHVS and CDR2 FQNEAQ. Trimming left V 5 bases short and J 7 bases short, with 5 bases between. CDR3 length equals 11 residues. The DNA of the CDR3 is TGTGCCAGCAGCCTTCGTGAAAAACTGTTTTTT. Amino acid sequence: CASSLREKLFF.